A selection of T cell receptor beta chains follows, all from one sample in a study of technical replicates of blood from a handful of donors. This table comes from immunoSEQ multiplex PCR, and its TCRdb copy is limited to in-frame clones, with some not included. The sample contains roughly 87,000 clones, roughly nine tenths of which appear only once. The specimen sequenced was T cells isolated from PBMCs. These receptors were obtained from a human donor in good health. The CDR3 runs from the conserved cysteine through the conserved F or W.

v_gene: TRBV19
j_gene: TRBJ1-2
CDR3aa: CASSLQGDSGYTF

v_gene: TRBV27
j_gene: TRBJ2-7
CDR3aa: CASSLLATQYEQYF

v_gene: TRBV5-1
j_gene: TRBJ2-3
CDR3aa: CASSLTVNSDTQYF

v_gene: TRBV10-1
j_gene: TRBJ2-5
CDR3aa: CASSSGTYGTQYF

v_gene: TRBV6-1
j_gene: TRBJ2-2
CDR3aa: CASNRQAQGTGELFF

v_gene: TRBV7-6
j_gene: TRBJ2-7
CDR3aa: CASSLEGGGRYEQYF

v_gene: TRBV2
j_gene: TRBJ2-1
CDR3aa: CASQDSSDEQFF

v_gene: TRBV6-5
j_gene: TRBJ1-2
CDR3aa: CASSYSGQGSSYGYTF

v_gene: TRBV30
j_gene: TRBJ1-1
CDR3aa: CAWSPYVTRTGGMATEAFF

v_gene: TRBV19
j_gene: TRBJ2-6
CDR3aa: CASKSGRSGANVLTF

v_gene: TRBV30
j_gene: TRBJ1-3
CDR3aa: CAWKQAYSGNTIYF

v_gene: TRBV4-1
j_gene: TRBJ1-4
CDR3aa: CASSQSDRVGEKLFF

v_gene: TRBV5-6
j_gene: TRBJ2-7
CDR3aa: CASSSRTGSYEQYF

v_gene: TRBV6-5
j_gene: TRBJ2-2
CDR3aa: CASTSGRETGELFF

v_gene: TRBV6-5
j_gene: TRBJ1-2
CDR3aa: CASRSRGYGYTF

v_gene: TRBV9
j_gene: TRBJ1-3
CDR3aa: CASSSTGSGNTIYF

v_gene: TRBV9
j_gene: TRBJ2-1
CDR3aa: CASSSALVPVEQFF

v_gene: TRBV2
j_gene: TRBJ2-7
CDR3aa: CASKQVDTYEQYF

v_gene: TRBV5-1
j_gene: TRBJ1-4
CDR3aa: CASARGEGEKLFF

v_gene: TRBV27
j_gene: TRBJ2-6
CDR3aa: CASSRLPLTGQVGAGANVLTF

v_gene: TRBV25-1
j_gene: TRBJ2-1
CDR3aa: CATKGGLARDNEQFF

v_gene: TRBV19
j_gene: TRBJ2-4
CDR3aa: CASSPTSGRHIQYF

v_gene: TRBV28
j_gene: TRBJ1-2
CDR3aa: CASSLGQRGRLQSDYGYTF

v_gene: TRBV9
j_gene: TRBJ2-7
CDR3aa: CASSPRLAGETYEQYF

v_gene: TRBV10-3
j_gene: TRBJ2-1
CDR3aa: CAISDGTSDNEQFF

v_gene: TRBV28
j_gene: TRBJ2-4
CDR3aa: CASSLSGGKGAIQYF

v_gene: TRBV11-2
j_gene: TRBJ2-7
CDR3aa: CASSLNSLAGLEQYF

v_gene: TRBV11-3
j_gene: TRBJ2-3
CDR3aa: CASSSVPGHGTDTQYF

v_gene: TRBV19
j_gene: TRBJ2-1
CDR3aa: CASSITSGSRGEQFF

v_gene: TRBV4-1
j_gene: TRBJ2-1
CDR3aa: CASSQEWPTSVYEQFF

v_gene: TRBV29-1
j_gene: TRBJ2-2
CDR3aa: CSVDRGDTGELFF

v_gene: TRBV28
j_gene: TRBJ2-7
CDR3aa: CASSRDREPYEQYF

v_gene: TRBV2
j_gene: TRBJ1-5
CDR3aa: CASSDRAGSNQPQHF

v_gene: TRBV11-3
j_gene: TRBJ1-1
CDR3aa: CASSLSSEAFF

v_gene: TRBV11-1
j_gene: TRBJ2-7
CDR3aa: CASSLGTPYEQYF

v_gene: TRBV19
j_gene: TRBJ2-1
CDR3aa: CASSIRGDEQFF

v_gene: TRBV28
j_gene: TRBJ2-7
CDR3aa: CASSLRPLGEQYF

v_gene: TRBV10-3
j_gene: TRBJ2-1
CDR3aa: CAISEEAGPYNEQFF

v_gene: TRBV28
j_gene: TRBJ2-7
CDR3aa: CASSPKTAYEQYF

v_gene: TRBV29-1
j_gene: TRBJ1-1
CDR3aa: CSAAGVPAGEAFF

v_gene: TRBV15
j_gene: TRBJ2-7
CDR3aa: CATSSELSYEQYF

v_gene: TRBV2
j_gene: TRBJ2-7
CDR3aa: CASSEALRRDSYEQYF

v_gene: TRBV28
j_gene: TRBJ1-2
CDR3aa: CASSYPLDRSYGYTF

v_gene: TRBV5-8
j_gene: TRBJ2-2
CDR3aa: CASSLFGTPHTGELFF

v_gene: TRBV6-5
j_gene: TRBJ1-4
CDR3aa: CASSPSTNEKLFF

v_gene: TRBV6-6
j_gene: TRBJ1-2
CDR3aa: CASRQAGIVYTF

v_gene: TRBV9
j_gene: TRBJ1-2
CDR3aa: CASSVYQYGYTF

v_gene: TRBV19
j_gene: TRBJ2-7
CDR3aa: CASSGRASYEQYF

v_gene: TRBV29-1
j_gene: TRBJ2-2
CDR3aa: CSGQGAGELFF

v_gene: TRBV6-6
j_gene: TRBJ1-4
CDR3aa: CASSFLTSRLFF

v_gene: TRBV5-6
j_gene: TRBJ2-7
CDR3aa: CASSSLRYEQYF

v_gene: TRBV5-1
j_gene: TRBJ2-3
CDR3aa: CASSFGTSEDTQYF

v_gene: TRBV7-8
j_gene: TRBJ1-5
CDR3aa: CASSYYGLRDPYSNQPQHF

v_gene: TRBV11-3
j_gene: TRBJ2-5
CDR3aa: CASSPMGTEETQYF

v_gene: TRBV29-1
j_gene: TRBJ2-1
CDR3aa: CSGLGLAPSYNEQFF

v_gene: TRBV2
j_gene: TRBJ1-2
CDR3aa: CASSETQAKKRGYTF

v_gene: TRBV15
j_gene: TRBJ2-7
CDR3aa: CATSPTPPISPGQGPSEQYF

v_gene: TRBV7-6
j_gene: TRBJ2-1
CDR3aa: CASSLAGAKRDEQFF

v_gene: TRBV30
j_gene: TRBJ1-2
CDR3aa: CAYRNYGYTF